The rows below give T cell receptor beta chains drawn from one sample of a study of T cell repertoires in cytomegalovirus infection. TCRdb reprocessed the reads via MiXCR and lists one record per CDR3 protein. The sample shows 150,000 to 200,000 distinct CDR3 sequences, over 25% of them seen only once. Material: PBMCs. The receptors stem from a human donor in good health (CMV status not recorded). Some clones in this sample may be carry-over from other donors' samples. CDR3s include the opening cysteine and the closing phenylalanine or tryptophan. D genes are given only for firm matches. Clone size is stated in some rows and not others, as once, few, many or a class when expanded.

size	D	J	V	CDR3	DNA
many	TRBD1	TRBJ2-1	TRBV7-9	CASSHLTGKHEQFF	TGTGCCAGCTCCCACCTGACAGGGAAGCATGAGCAGTTCTTC
NA	TRBD1	TRBJ1-1	TRBV7-9	CAGLGGDGTEAFF	TGTGCCGGCCTAGGGGGCGACGGCACTGAAGCTTTCTTT
NA	TRBD1	TRBJ1-5	TRBV20-1	CSAADRGGQPQHF	TGCAGTGCTGCGGACAGGGGAGGGCAGCCCCAGCATTTT
NA	TRBD1	TRBJ2-7	TRBV6-2/TRBV6-3	CASNRDRGTSYEQYF	TGTGCCAGCAATAGAGACAGGGGAACATCCTACGAGCAGTACTTC
NA	TRBD1	TRBJ2-5	TRBV12-3/TRBV12-4	CASKLQGAAETQYF	TGTGCCAGCAAGTTGCAGGGGGCAGCAGAGACCCAGTACTTC
NA	NA	TRBJ1-1	TRBV15	CATGNRGGTEAFF	TGTGCCACCGGGAATCGGGGAGGGACTGAAGCTTTCTTT
once	TRBD2	TRBJ2-1	TRBV11-3	CASSVGLAGSDQFF	TGTGCCAGCAGCGTGGGACTAGCGGGGAGCGATCAGTTCTTC
NA	NA	TRBJ2-7	TRBV28	CASTQLYEQYF	TGTGCCAGCACACAGCTCTACGAGCAGTACTTC
few	TRBD1	TRBJ2-7	TRBV19	CASSIGSTGTYEQYF	TGTGCCAGTAGTATAGGTTCGACAGGGACCTACGAGCAGTACTTC
few	NA	TRBJ2-1	TRBV12-3/TRBV12-4	CASSLPPGDPYNEQFF	TGTGCCAGCAGTCTACCTCCGGGGGACCCCTACAATGAGCAGTTCTTC
many	TRBD1	TRBJ2-7	TRBV7-2	CASGPGQGTYEQYF	TGTGCCAGCGGACCGGGACAGGGGACCTACGAGCAGTACTTC
NA	NA	TRBJ2-7	TRBV29-1	CSVGGRAGTYEQYF	TGCAGCGTTGGGGGCCGGGCGGGAACCTACGAGCAGTACTTC
NA	NA	TRBJ1-1	TRBV5-6	CASSLGVFRTEAFF	TGTGCCAGCAGCTTGGGGGTATTCCGAACTGAAGCTTTCTTT
NA	TRBD1	TRBJ1-1	TRBV6-1	CASTRDRVSTEAFF	TGTGCCAGCACCCGGGACAGGGTGAGCACTGAAGCTTTCTTT